Listed below are T cell receptor beta chains from one sample, sequenced in a study of CD8+CD57+ T cells in acquired aplastic anemia. TCRdb itself ran the reads through MiXCR, one entry per CDR3 protein. The sample includes about 110,000 distinct CDR3 sequences, around 50% of them seen just once. The specimen was sorted CD4+, CD8+, or CD8+CD57+ T cells (not recorded which) from PBMCs. The origin of the receptors is a human donor in good health, serving as a control. The CDR3 runs from the conserved cysteine through the conserved F or W. A D gene is named only where the DNA matches it firmly. Rows give clone size only sometimes, using once, few, many, or a class for an expanded clone.

TRBJ1-4	-	TRBV5-1	-	TGCGCCAGCAGCTTGGATGGGGATCGGAATGAAAAACTGTTTTTT	CASSLDGDRNEKLFF
TRBJ2-2	-	TRBV6-1	-	TGTGCCATCCTCGGGGCTAGTAACACCGGGGAGCTGTTTTTT	CAILGASNTGELFF
TRBJ1-5	-	TRBV7-2	-	TGTGCCAGCAGCTACCAGGGTGGTCAGCCCCAGCATTTT	CASSYQGGQPQHF
TRBJ1-2	TRBD1	TRBV11-3	once	TGTGCCAGCAGCTTAGAGGGACAGGGGGTCTACGGCTACACCTTC	CASSLEGQGVYGYTF
TRBJ1-2	-	TRBV2	-	TGTGCCAGCAGTGAGGACATACTTGGGGGCTATGGCTACACCTTC	CASSEDILGGYGYTF
TRBJ1-1	-	TRBV27	many	TGTGCCAGCAGTTTTTCCCCAGGGACTGAAGCTTTCTTT	CASSFSPGTEAFF
TRBJ2-7	-	TRBV10-2	many	TGCGCCAGTGGTGGATCCTCCTACGAGCAGTACTTC	CASGGSSYEQYF
TRBJ2-1	TRBD2	TRBV28	-	TGTGCCAGCAGTTTCTTGGGGGAGGGAAATGAGCAGTTCTTC	CASSFLGEGNEQFF
TRBJ2-5	-	TRBV24-1	-	TGTGCCACCAGTGATTACCCGACAGGAGACGACCAAGAGACCCAGTACTTC	CATSDYPTGDDQETQYF
TRBJ2-3	-	TRBV19	-	TGTGCCAGTAACGATGGGCTAGTCGCAGATACGCAGTATTTT	CASNDGLVADTQYF